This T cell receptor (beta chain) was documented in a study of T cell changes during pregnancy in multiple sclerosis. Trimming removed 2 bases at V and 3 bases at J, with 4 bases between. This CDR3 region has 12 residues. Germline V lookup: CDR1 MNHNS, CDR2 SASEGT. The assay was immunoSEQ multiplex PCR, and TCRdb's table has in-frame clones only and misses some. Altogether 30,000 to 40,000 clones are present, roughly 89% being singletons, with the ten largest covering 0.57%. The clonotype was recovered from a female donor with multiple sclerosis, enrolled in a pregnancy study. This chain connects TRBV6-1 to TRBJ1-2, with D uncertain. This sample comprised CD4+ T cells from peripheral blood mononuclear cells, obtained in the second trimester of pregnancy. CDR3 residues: CASSESYYGYTF. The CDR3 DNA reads TGTGCCAGCAGTGAATCTTACTATGGCTACACCTTC.